This T cell receptor (beta chain) derives from a study of blood T cells in healthy people across ages. The ends lost 4 bases at V and 5 bases at J; junction bases unmatched: 13. CDR1 and CDR2 (germline): MGHRA, YSYEKL. CDR3 length: 17 residues. Study-wide points: Older individuals had lower TCR beta diversity per million T cells (the decline was roughly linear).

Each sample had at least 7 million PBMCs isolated. This clonotype was counted a few times. What it recognizes is unknown. It was with a sample-barcoded 5' primer and a J-beta primer mix that a second PCR of roughly 7 to 12 cycles was run. Carrying 12 random nucleotides, a template-switch adaptor labeled each individual cDNA molecule. TCRdb reanalysed the 5' RACE reads using MiXCR and keeps one entry per CDR3 protein. The sample carries some 1.1 million distinct CDR3 sequences, less than 45% recorded once. Specimen: blood. The TCR was taken from a man aged 18 to 35 in good health. The chain uses TRBV4-1 and TRBJ2-2; TRBD2 aligns across 7 bases. The CDR3 nucleotides are TGCGCCAGCAGCCGAACCCGGGGGGTCTCGGAAACCGGGGAGCTGTTTTTT. Translation: CASSRTRGVSETGELFF.